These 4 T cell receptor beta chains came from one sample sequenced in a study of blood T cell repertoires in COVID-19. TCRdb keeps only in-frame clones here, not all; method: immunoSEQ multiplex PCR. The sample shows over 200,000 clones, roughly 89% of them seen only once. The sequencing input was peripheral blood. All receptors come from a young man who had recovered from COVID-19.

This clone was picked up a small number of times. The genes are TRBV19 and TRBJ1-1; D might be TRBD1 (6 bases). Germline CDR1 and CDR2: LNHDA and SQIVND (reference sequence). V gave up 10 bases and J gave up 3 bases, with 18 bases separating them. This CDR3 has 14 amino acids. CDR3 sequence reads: CATQVGARYTEAFF. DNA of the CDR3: TGTGCCACCCAAGTGGGGGCTAGGTACACTGAAGCTTTCTTT.

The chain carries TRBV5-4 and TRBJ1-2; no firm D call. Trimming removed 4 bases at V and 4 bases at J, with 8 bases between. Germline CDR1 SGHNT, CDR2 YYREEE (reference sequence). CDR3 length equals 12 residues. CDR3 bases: TGTGCCAGCAGCGCCAACTCCTATGGCTACACCTTC. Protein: CASSANSYGYTF.

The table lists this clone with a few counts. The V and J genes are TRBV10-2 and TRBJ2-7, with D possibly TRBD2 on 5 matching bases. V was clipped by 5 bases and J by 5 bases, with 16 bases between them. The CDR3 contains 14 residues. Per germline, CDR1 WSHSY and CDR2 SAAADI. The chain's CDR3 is CASSPAGGRHEQYF. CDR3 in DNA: TGCGCCAGCAGTCCGGCAGGAGGAAGGCACGAGCAGTACTTC.

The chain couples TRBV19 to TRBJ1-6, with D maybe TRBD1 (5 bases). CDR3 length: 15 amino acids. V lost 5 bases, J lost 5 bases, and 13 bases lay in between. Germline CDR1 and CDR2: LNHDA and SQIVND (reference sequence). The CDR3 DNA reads TGTGCCAGTAGTTGGGCAGGGCGGAATAATTCACCCCTCCACTTT. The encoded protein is CASSWAGRNNSPLHF. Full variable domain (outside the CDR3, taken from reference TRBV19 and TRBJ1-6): DGGITQSPKYLFRKEGQNVTLSCEQNLNHDAMYWYRQDPGQGLRLIYYSQIVNDFQKGDIAEGYSVSREKKESFPLTVTSAQKNPTAFYLCASSWAGRNNSPLHFGNGTRLTVT.